This T cell receptor (beta chain) was sequenced in a study of cytomegalovirus exposure and HLA in healthy donors. Study results and limitations: 164 TCR beta chains were listed as cytomegalovirus-associated.

Libraries were prepared by immunoSEQ multiplex PCR; TCRdb keeps only in-frame clonotypes and omits some of them. The repertoire holds approximately 100,000 clones, with about 87% as singletons. This clone was counted only a few times. Its target is not known. CDR1 LNHDA and CDR2 SQIVND come from the germline V gene (reference sequence). This CDR3 region has 15 residues. The V and J ends lost 1 base and 3 bases respectively, with 7 bases between them. V usage is TRBV19 and J usage is TRBJ1-6; no firm D call. Sequencing was performed on PBMCs. The origin of this receptor is a woman in her late teens or twenties in good health and CMV-seropositive. The CDR3 DNA is TGTGCCAGTAGTATAGCGGGAAACTATAATTCACCCCTCCACTTT. Translated, it gives CASSIAGNYNSPLHF.